This is a list of T cell receptor beta chains from one sample in a study of cytomegalovirus exposure and HLA in healthy donors. Clones were read by immunoSEQ multiplex PCR, and TCRdb kept only the in-frame ones, dropping some. This sample has roughly 310,000 clones, with around 90% found just once. Sample: PBMCs. These receptors were obtained from a man between 25 and 39 years old in good health and CMV-seronegative. CDR3s include the opening cysteine and the closing phenylalanine or tryptophan.

TRBV7-9	TRBJ1-2	CASSLESGYGYTF
TRBV28	TRBJ2-3	CASSSRDKRADTQYF
TRBV20-1	TRBJ1-1	CSARGLTEAFF
TRBV4-1	TRBJ1-4	CASSQGQGALTNEKLFF
TRBV27	TRBJ2-2	CASSLLSGYTGELFF
TRBV18	TRBJ2-7	CASSQSSGHHEQYF
TRBV6-4	TRBJ2-3	CASSDRGSTDTQYF
TRBV11-2	TRBJ1-5	CASSFGPGVQPQHF
TRBV5-1	TRBJ2-3	CASSWSSGGPADTQYF
TRBV5-4	TRBJ1-5	CASSLTTGGSAQPQHF
TRBV19	TRBJ2-3	CASSIGPAGGTDTQYF
TRBV9	TRBJ2-3	CASSVAVADTQYF
TRBV7-8	TRBJ1-5	CASSLETGSYGPQHF
TRBV6-5	TRBJ1-1	CATSTVMNTEAFF
TRBV5-6	TRBJ1-4	CASSLYTGTPNEKLFF
TRBV10-2	TRBJ1-1	CASSRTGGTEAFF
TRBV7-9	TRBJ1-6	CASSSYRGAGVNSPLHF
TRBV5-1	TRBJ1-1	CASSLAPGNRNTEAFF
TRBV9	TRBJ1-1	CASSVVSRGITEAFF
TRBV12-5	TRBJ1-1	CASGLGSDRGSYTEAFF
TRBV27	TRBJ2-2	CASKALGGSGELFF
TRBV19	TRBJ1-5	CASSISRGGGNQPQHF
TRBV12-5	TRBJ2-5	CASGFRGQETQYF
TRBV5-1	TRBJ2-3	CASSFLAVDTQYF
TRBV11-2	TRBJ2-7	CASSNRVYEQYF
TRBV4-1	TRBJ2-7	CASSQVWTGRDYEQYF
TRBV6-1	TRBJ1-5	CASRQRNFNQPQHF
TRBV28	TRBJ2-7	CASSSPSEARTYEQYF
TRBV5-1	TRBJ2-7	CASSRDVGGQGASYEQYF
TRBV6-6	TRBJ2-5	CASGFKKPPREAQYF
TRBV5-1	TRBJ2-3	CASSLGGGGSSDTQYF
TRBV7-7	TRBJ2-2	CASRTGGIGELFF
TRBV7-8	TRBJ1-3	CASSSRGSSGNTIYF
TRBV7-9	TRBJ2-5	CASSPVRERLMKETQYF
TRBV29-1	TRBJ1-2	CSVEDPGQANYGYTF
TRBV2	TRBJ2-5	CASCVGNGETQYF
TRBV14	TRBJ2-1	CASTPTETGGRNEQFF
TRBV27	TRBJ1-1	CASRLYRENTEAFF
TRBV28	TRBJ1-2	CASSFVGGDYGYTF
TRBV6-5	TRBJ1-2	CASRGSTRGYTF
TRBV6-1	TRBJ2-7	CASSAGRNEQYF